The 31 T cell receptor beta chains presented below share a single source sample, sequenced in a study of T cell clusters in autoimmune cytopenias. TRB was amplified by touch-down multiplex PCR, primer pools A and B combined. TCRdb derives one entry per CDR3 protein from the multiplex PCR reads, leaving out DNA. Its table lists approximately 11,000 distinct CDR3 sequences. TRB was amplified from approximately 230 ng of peripheral blood genomic DNA per sample. The same sample was also used in a study of T cell repertoires in aging, cancer and after chemotherapy.

Sequencing input: peripheral blood. These receptors were obtained from a human donor in good health.

This chain joins TRBV11-3 and TRBJ1-4; TCRdb gives TRBD1 as the D gene, but with no DNA this cannot be confirmed. The germline V gene encodes CDR1 SGHNT and CDR2 YENEEA. The CDR3 contains 14 residues. CDR3 region: CASSPRGRTEKLFF.

The chain combines TRBV6-6 with TRBJ2-7; TCRdb's D gene call, TRBD1, goes unchecked for lack of DNA. CDR3 length: 14 residues. Germline V lookup: CDR1 MNHNY, CDR2 SVGAGI (reference sequence). The CDR3: CASSYSSGYYEQYF.

Its frequency marks this clonotype as medium-sized. The chain couples TRBV11-3 to TRBJ2-7; without DNA, the TCRdb call of TRBD1 cannot be checked. The CDR3 extends over 14 amino acids. Germline V CDR1 and CDR2: SGHNT, YENEEA. The CDR3 region is CASSYGQGSYEQYF. Looking up the rest from reference TRBV11-3 and TRBJ2-7 gives the full variable domain: EAGVVQSPRYKIIEKKQPVAFWCNPISGHNTLYWYLQNLGQGPELLIRYENEEAVDDSQLPKDRFSAERLKGVDSTLKIQPAELGDSAVYLCASSYGQGSYEQYFGPGTRLTVT.

The chain combines TRBV30 with TRBJ2-1. CDR3 length: 16 residues. Per germline, CDR1 GTSNPN and CDR2 SVGIG (reference sequence). CDR3 sequence: CAWSVVDLPPYNEQFF.

The V gene is TRBV6-5, the J gene TRBJ2-4; the D gene TCRdb calls, TRBD1, cannot be checked with no DNA. Germline V gene lookup returns CDR1 MNHEY and CDR2 SVGAGI. The CDR3 has 13 amino acids. The CDR3 loop is CASRPQGGNIQYF.

The chain recombines TRBV19 with TRBJ2-3; absent DNA, TCRdb's TRBD1 call cannot be checked. Germline V gene data show CDR1 as LNHDA and CDR2 as SQIVND (reference sequence). The CDR3 is 17 amino acids. This chain's CDR3 is CASSIGQGTFGTDTQYF.

The chain has TRBV30 and TRBJ2-1; TCRdb's D gene call, TRBD1, goes unchecked for lack of DNA. This CDR3 is built from 14 residues. Per germline, CDR1 GTSNPN and CDR2 SVGIG (reference sequence). The CDR3 spells CAWSAGGLNNEQFF.

Measured by frequency, this clonotype is medium-sized. This chain joins TRBV27 and TRBJ2-6; absent DNA, TCRdb's TRBD1 call cannot be checked. Germline CDR1 MNHEY, CDR2 SMNVEV (reference sequence). CDR3 length: 18 residues. CDR3: CASSSGQGHPSGANVLTF.

The rearrangement joins TRBV15 to TRBJ1-6; the D call of TRBD1 rests on TCRdb alone, since no DNA is present to check it. The germline gives CDR1 LNHNV, CDR2 YYDKDF (reference sequence). This CDR3 has 14 residues. The CDR3 reads CATSRGTGVSPLHF. Complete variable domain (other parts from reference TRBV15 and TRBJ1-6): DAMVIQNPRYQVTQFGKPVTLSCSQTLNHNVMYWYQQKSSQAPKLLFHYYDKDFNNEADTPDNFQSRRPNTSFCFLDIRSPGLGDTAMYLCATSRGTGVSPLHFGNGTRLTVT.

The chain is built from TRBV6-6 and TRBJ2-4; TCRdb's assignment of TRBD1 cannot be checked, as there is no DNA. Germline V CDR1 and CDR2: MNHNY, SVGAGI (reference sequence). This CDR3 has 15 amino acids. CDR3 sequence: CASSTGSFSKNIQYF.

CDR3 residues: CASSERLALDEQFF. The chain is built from TRBV11-3 and TRBJ2-1; with no DNA, the TCRdb D assignment of TRBD2 cannot be verified. The CDR3 totals 14 residues. Germline CDR1 SGHNT, CDR2 YENEEA.

The rearrangement joins TRBV5-4 to TRBJ2-7; lacking DNA, the TRBD1 call made by TCRdb goes unchecked. The germline CDR1 and CDR2 sequences are SGHNT and YYREEE (reference sequence). This CDR3 spans 15 amino acids. The CDR3 region is CASSSSGQPNYEQYF.

The chain is built from TRBV6-1 and TRBJ2-2; TCRdb reports TRBD1, a call that lacks DNA to check it against. CDR1 and CDR2 (germline): MNHNS, SASEGT. CDR3 length equals 15 residues. CDR3 region: CASSVAGGNTGELFF.

The rearrangement uses TRBV7-9 and TRBJ2-1; TCRdb's D call, TRBD1, is unchecked because there is no DNA. Germline loops: CDR1 SEHNR, CDR2 FQNEAQ (reference sequence). The CDR3 totals 15 residues. CDR3 sequence reads: CASSSGQGAANEQFF.

V and J are TRBV5-4 and TRBJ2-3; the TCRdb call, TRBD2, lacks DNA for checking. Germline-derived CDR1 and CDR2 are SGHNT and YYREEE (reference sequence). The CDR3 covers 18 residues. CDR3 sequence reads: CASSSGLAGGRRTDTQYF. The full variable domain, rest sourced from reference TRBV5-4 and TRBJ2-3, is ETGVTQSPTHLIKTRGQQVTLRCSSQSGHNTVSWYQQALGQGPQFIFQYYREEENGRGNFPPRFSGLQFPNYSSELNVNALELDDSALYLCASSSGLAGGRRTDTQYFGPGTRLTVL.

By frequency, this clonotype is medium-sized (0.01 to 0.1%). The V gene is TRBV19, the J gene TRBJ2-1. Germline-derived CDR1 and CDR2 are LNHDA and SQIVND (reference sequence). The CDR3 is 14 amino acids. The CDR3 loop reads CASSSGGSYNEQFF.

Considering frequency, this clonotype is medium-sized. The rearrangement joins TRBV11-3 to TRBJ2-7; there is no DNA to check the TCRdb D call of TRBD1. Germline-derived CDR1 and CDR2 are SGHNT and YENEEA. This CDR3 region has 14 residues. This CDR3 reads CASSFVAGSYEQYF. The full variable domain, with the rest looked up from reference TRBV11-3 and TRBJ2-7, is EAGVVQSPRYKIIEKKQPVAFWCNPISGHNTLYWYLQNLGQGPELLIRYENEEAVDDSQLPKDRFSAERLKGVDSTLKIQPAELGDSAVYLCASSFVAGSYEQYFGPGTRLTVT.

The rearrangement links TRBV5-6 to TRBJ1-1. The V gene's germline CDR1 is SGHDT and CDR2 YYEEEE. The CDR3 is 12 amino acids. CDR3 protein: CASSLLAIEAFF.

V usage is TRBV27 and J usage is TRBJ2-2; absent DNA, TCRdb's TRBD2 call cannot be checked. The CDR3 has 17 amino acids. Per germline, CDR1 MNHEY and CDR2 SMNVEV (reference sequence). CDR3 amino acids: CASSQPGLADNTGELFF.

The V and J genes are TRBV5-4 and TRBJ1-1; without DNA, the TCRdb call of TRBD1 cannot be checked. Looked up from germline, CDR1 is SGHNT and CDR2 is YYREEE (reference sequence). There are 14 residues in the CDR3. The CDR3 sequence is CASSESQGNTEAFF.

The V and J genes are TRBV6-5 and TRBJ2-1. The CDR3 is 13 residues long. Per the germline V gene, CDR1 is MNHEY and CDR2 is SVGAGI. This chain's CDR3 is CASSYSRSNEQFF.

The gene calls are TRBV12-3 or TRBV12-4 and TRBJ2-5; TCRdb calls TRBD1, which cannot be checked without DNA. The CDR3 sequence is 15 residues long. This CDR3 is CASRLTRVGQETQYF.

The CDR3 protein is CASSLSGGSNTGELFF. This chain connects TRBV5-4 to TRBJ2-2; TCRdb's D call, TRBD1, is unchecked because there is no DNA. The length of the CDR3 is 16 residues. Germline CDR1 reads SGHNT; CDR2 reads YYREEE (reference sequence).

V gene TRBV30 combines with J gene TRBJ1-2; the D gene TCRdb calls, TRBD1, cannot be checked with no DNA. From germline, CDR1 is GTSNPN and CDR2 SVGIG (reference sequence). The CDR3 is 12 residues long. The CDR3 loop reads CACTGTNYGYTF. The complete variable domain, with remaining parts taken from reference TRBV30 and TRBJ1-2, reads SQTIHQWPATLVQPVGSPLSLECTVEGTSNPNLYWYRQAAGRGLQLLFYSVGIGQISSEVPQNLSASRPQDRQFILSSKKLLLSDSGFYLCACTGTNYGYTFGSGTRLTVV.

The V and J genes are TRBV19 and TRBJ1-2; TCRdb indicates TRBD1, and absent DNA this call remains unverified. The length of the CDR3 is 13 residues. Germline assignment: CDR1 LNHDA and CDR2 SQIVND (reference sequence). The CDR3 loop reads CARPGHRGYGYTF.

The gene calls are TRBV5-1 and TRBJ2-5; TCRdb gives TRBD1 as the D gene, but with no DNA this cannot be confirmed. CDR1 is SGHRS, CDR2 YFSETQ, per germline. The CDR3 runs 14 residues. The CDR3 here is CASSLRGVVETQYF. Using reference TRBV5-1 and TRBJ2-5 for the parts outside the CDR3, the full variable domain is KAGVTQTPRYLIKTRGQQVTLSCSPISGHRSVSWYQQTPGQGLQFLFEYFSETQRNKGNFPGRFSGRQFSNSRSEMNVSTLELGDSALYLCASSLRGVVETQYFGPGTRLLVL.

This clonotype is medium-sized by frequency. The rearrangement uses TRBV15 and TRBJ2-2; TCRdb's D gene call, TRBD1, goes unchecked for lack of DNA. This CDR3 is built from 18 residues. The germline gives CDR1 LNHNV, CDR2 YYDKDF (reference sequence). Here the CDR3 reads CATSSWTGGVTNTGELFF.

The chain joins TRBV19 to TRBJ2-1. The CDR3 totals 14 residues. The germline V gene has CDR1 LNHDA and CDR2 SQIVND (reference sequence). CDR3 amino acids: CASRSDPPHNEQFF.

The chain joins TRBV6-5 to TRBJ1-1. Germline loops: CDR1 MNHEY, CDR2 SVGAGI. The CDR3 runs to 11 residues. The CDR3 loop is CASSYGVEAFF.

The chain joins TRBV30 to TRBJ2-7. The CDR3 has 15 amino acids. CDR1 GTSNPN and CDR2 SVGIG come from the germline V gene (reference sequence). CDR3 sequence: CAWRPIQGRVYEQYF.

The chain joins TRBV7-2 to TRBJ1-2; TCRdb proposes TRBD1, but this gene call is untestable without DNA. Germline loops: CDR1 SGHTA, CDR2 FQGNSA. The CDR3 spans 16 residues. CDR3: CASSLSGTGGGYGYTF.